The clone carrying this T cell receptor beta chain has ten or more counts. Its antigen is unknown. The source of the sample is a study of regulatory T cells in long-lasting Graves disease. Study details: Graves' disease counted as persistent after over 5 years of antithyroid drugs with positive TSH receptor antibodies.

To make TCR beta libraries, researchers used iRepertoire HTBI primers and Arm-PCR of CDR3 regions. MiXCR, run by TCRdb on the multiplex PCR reads, gives a single entry per CDR3 protein. Seen here are over 350,000 distinct CDR3 sequences, 20% to 25% observed once, and the top ten hold more than 20%. This CDR3 comprises 15 residues. V was cut by 5 bases and J by 6 bases, with 16 bases left in between. CDR1 and CDR2 from the germline V gene are MDHEN and SYDVKM. Whole-study results and caveats: Reduced TCR diversity was observed in persistent Graves' patients versus newly diagnosed patients.

This sample's time point: persistent/refractory GD, antithyroid drugs over 5 years with positive TRAb. The TCR library was prepared using RNA isolated from PBMCs. The authors diagnosed Graves' disease using American Thyroid Association guidelines. The chain couples TRBV28 to TRBJ1-4; D uncertain. The sequencing here drew on peripheral blood mononuclear cells (PBMCs), taken when the disease was refractory, from a patient treated with antithyroid drugs. The sequence came from a female donor with Graves disease. CDR3 amino acids: CASSVRRTQHEKLFF. The CDR3 nucleotides are TGTGCCAGCAGTGTTCGACGGACCCAACATGAAAAACTGTTTTTT.